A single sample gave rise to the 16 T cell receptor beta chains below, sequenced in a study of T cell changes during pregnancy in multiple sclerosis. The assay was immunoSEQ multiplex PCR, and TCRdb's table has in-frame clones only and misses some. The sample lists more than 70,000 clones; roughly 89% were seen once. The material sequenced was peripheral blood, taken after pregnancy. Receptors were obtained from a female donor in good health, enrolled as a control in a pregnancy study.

This CDR3 reads CASSLMEGQETQYF. CDR3 nucleotide sequence: TGCGCCAGCAGCCTTATGGAGGGCCAAGAGACCCAGTACTTC. The chain couples TRBV4-1 to TRBJ2-5; D possibly corresponds to TRBD2 (6 bases). This CDR3 comprises 14 residues. V lost 4 bases and J lost 1, with 10 bases in between. Germline lookup yields CDR1 MGHRA and CDR2 YSYEKL.

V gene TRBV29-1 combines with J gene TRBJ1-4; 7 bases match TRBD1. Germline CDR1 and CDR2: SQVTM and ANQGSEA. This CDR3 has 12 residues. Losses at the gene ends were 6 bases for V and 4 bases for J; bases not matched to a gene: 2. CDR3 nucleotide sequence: TGCAGCGTAAGACAGGGTAATGAAAAACTGTTTTTT. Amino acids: CSVRQGNEKLFF.

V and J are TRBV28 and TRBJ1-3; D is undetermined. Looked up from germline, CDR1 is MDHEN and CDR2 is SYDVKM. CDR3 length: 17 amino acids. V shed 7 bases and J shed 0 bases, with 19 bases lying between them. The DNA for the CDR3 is TGTGCCAGCAACTCCCCAGGCGGGGTTAGCTCTGGAAACACCATATATTTT. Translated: CASNSPGGVSSGNTIYF.

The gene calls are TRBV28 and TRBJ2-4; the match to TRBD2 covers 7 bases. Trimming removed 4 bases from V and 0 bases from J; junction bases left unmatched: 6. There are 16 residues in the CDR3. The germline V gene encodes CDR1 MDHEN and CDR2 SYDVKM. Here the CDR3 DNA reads TGTGCCAGCAGTTGGCAGGGAGGGCGAGCCAAAAACATTCAGTACTTC. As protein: CASSWQGGRAKNIQYF.

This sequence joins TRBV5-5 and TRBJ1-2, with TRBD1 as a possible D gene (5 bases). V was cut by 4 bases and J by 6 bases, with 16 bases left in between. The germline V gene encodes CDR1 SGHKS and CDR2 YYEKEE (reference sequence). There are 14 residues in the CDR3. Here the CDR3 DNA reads TGTGCCAGCAGCCTAGGGCAGTGGGGCGATGGCTACACCTTC. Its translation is CASSLGQWGDGYTF.

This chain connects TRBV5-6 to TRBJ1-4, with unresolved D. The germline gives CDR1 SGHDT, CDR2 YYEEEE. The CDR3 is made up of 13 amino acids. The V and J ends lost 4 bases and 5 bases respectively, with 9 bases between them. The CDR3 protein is CASSQLENEKLFF. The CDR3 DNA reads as TGTGCCAGCAGCCAGCTAGAGAATGAAAAACTGTTTTTT.

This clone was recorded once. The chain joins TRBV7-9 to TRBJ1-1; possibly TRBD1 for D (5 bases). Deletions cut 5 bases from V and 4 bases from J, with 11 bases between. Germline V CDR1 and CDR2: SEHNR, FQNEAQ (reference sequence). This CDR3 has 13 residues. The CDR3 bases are TGTGCCAGCAGCCCAGGCAGGGCCACTGAAGCTTTCTTT. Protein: CASSPGRATEAFF.

The CDR3 nucleotides read TGTGCCAGCAGGACAGGGCAGAACACTGAAGCTTTCTTT. Translating it yields CASRTGQNTEAFF. V is TRBV6-5 and J is TRBJ1-1; TRBD1 matches 7 bases. Trimming at V came to 6 bases and at J to 1 base, leaving 2 bases not matched to a gene. CDR1 is MNHEY, CDR2 SVGAGI, per germline. The CDR3 spans 13 residues.

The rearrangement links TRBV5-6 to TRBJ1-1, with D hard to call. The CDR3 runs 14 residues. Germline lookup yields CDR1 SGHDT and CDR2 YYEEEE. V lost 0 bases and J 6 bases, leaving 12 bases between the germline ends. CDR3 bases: TGTGCCAGCAGCTTGGTGAATGGAGGTCCTGAAGCTTTCTTT. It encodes CASSLVNGGPEAFF.

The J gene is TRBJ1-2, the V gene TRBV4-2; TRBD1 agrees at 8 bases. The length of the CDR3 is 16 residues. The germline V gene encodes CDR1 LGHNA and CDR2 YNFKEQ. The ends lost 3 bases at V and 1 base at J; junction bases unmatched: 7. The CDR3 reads CASSHPGQGRNYGYTF. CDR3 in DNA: TGTGCCAGCAGCCACCCTGGACAGGGACGTAACTATGGCTACACCTTC.

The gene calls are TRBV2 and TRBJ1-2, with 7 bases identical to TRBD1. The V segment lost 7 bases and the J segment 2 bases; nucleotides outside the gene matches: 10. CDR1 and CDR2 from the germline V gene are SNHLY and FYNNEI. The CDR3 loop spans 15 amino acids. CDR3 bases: TGTGCCAGCATCTGGACAGGTAGTGTGAACTATGGCTACACCTTC. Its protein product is CASIWTGSVNYGYTF.

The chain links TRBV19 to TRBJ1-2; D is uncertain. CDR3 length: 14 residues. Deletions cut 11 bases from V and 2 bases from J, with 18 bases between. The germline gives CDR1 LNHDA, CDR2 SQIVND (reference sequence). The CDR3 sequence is CAVKPPGGNYGYTF. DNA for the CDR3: TGTGCCGTTAAGCCCCCCGGAGGGAACTATGGCTACACCTTC.

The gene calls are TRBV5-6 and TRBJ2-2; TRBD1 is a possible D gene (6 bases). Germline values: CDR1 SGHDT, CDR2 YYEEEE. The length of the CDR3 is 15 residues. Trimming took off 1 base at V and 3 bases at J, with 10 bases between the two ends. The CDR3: CASSLLDRYTGELFF. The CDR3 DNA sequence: TGTGCCAGCAGCTTGCTGGACAGATACACCGGGGAGCTGTTTTTT.

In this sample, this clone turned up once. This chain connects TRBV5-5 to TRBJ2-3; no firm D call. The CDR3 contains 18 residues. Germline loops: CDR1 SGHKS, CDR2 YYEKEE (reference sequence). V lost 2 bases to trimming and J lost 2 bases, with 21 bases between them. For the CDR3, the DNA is TGTGCCAGCAGCTTAATATGGCCAACCCCCCCGTACACAGATACGCAGTATTTT. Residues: CASSLIWPTPPYTDTQYF.

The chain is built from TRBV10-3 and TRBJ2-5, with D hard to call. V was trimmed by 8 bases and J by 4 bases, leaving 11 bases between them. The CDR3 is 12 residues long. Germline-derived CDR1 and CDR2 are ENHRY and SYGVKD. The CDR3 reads CAIGLKGETQYF. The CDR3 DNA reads TGTGCCATCGGGCTGAAAGGAGAGACCCAGTACTTC.

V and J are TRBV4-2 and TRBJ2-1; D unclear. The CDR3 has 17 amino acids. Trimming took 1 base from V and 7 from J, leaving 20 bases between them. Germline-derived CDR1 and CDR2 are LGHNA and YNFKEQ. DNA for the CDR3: TGTGCCAGCAGCCAAGTTCTGCCAGACATACTGACAAATGAGCAGTTCTTC. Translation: CASSQVLPDILTNEQFF.